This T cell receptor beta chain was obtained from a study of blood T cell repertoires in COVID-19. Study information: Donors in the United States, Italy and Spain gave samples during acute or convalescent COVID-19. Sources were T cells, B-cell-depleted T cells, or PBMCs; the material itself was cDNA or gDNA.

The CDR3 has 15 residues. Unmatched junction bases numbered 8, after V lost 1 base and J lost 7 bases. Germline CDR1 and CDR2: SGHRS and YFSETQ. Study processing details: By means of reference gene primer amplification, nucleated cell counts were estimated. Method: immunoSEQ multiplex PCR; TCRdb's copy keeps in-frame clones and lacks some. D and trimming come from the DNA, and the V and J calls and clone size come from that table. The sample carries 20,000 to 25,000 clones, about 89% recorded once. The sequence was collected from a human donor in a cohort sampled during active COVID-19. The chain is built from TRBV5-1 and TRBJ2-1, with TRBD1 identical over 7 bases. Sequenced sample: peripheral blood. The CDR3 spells CASSLSLGTANEQFF. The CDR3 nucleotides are TGCGCCAGCAGCTTGAGCTTAGGGACAGCAAATGAGCAGTTCTTC.